The 20 T cell receptor beta chains presented below share a single source sample, sequenced in a study of T cells in Graves' hyperthyroidism and ophthalmopathy. Amplification of TCR beta CDR3 regions used RNA as the template. When the TCR CDR3 underwent first-round RT-PCR, the HTBI primer set was used. TCRdb independently ran MiXCR on the multiplex PCR reads; one entry per CDR3 protein. The data hold about 380,000 distinct CDR3 sequences, with roughly 14% observed a single time. Sequences were obtained from blood. These TCRs come from a woman aged 55-75 years with Graves' hyperthyroidism.

This clonotype was counted many times. The chain joins TRBV6-1 to TRBJ2-3, with 11 bases identical to TRBD2. Germline CDR1 MNHNS, CDR2 SASEGT. V trimming: 2 bases; J trimming: 4 bases; junction bases outside the gene matches: 8. There are 17 residues in the CDR3. CDR3 bases: TGTGCCAGCAGTGAAATCGCTAGCGGGAGGAGGGCAGATACGCAGTATTTT. It encodes CASSEIASGRRADTQYF.

The V call is TRBV5-5, the J call TRBJ2-7; TRBD1 agrees at 7 bases. V shed 0 bases, J shed 3 bases, and the junction held 6 bases outside the gene matches. The CDR3 runs 15 residues. The germline gives CDR1 SGHKS, CDR2 YYEKEE (reference sequence). CDR3 bases: TGTGCCAGCAGCTTGGCAGCAGGGGGAATCTACGAGCAGTACTTC. Amino acids: CASSLAAGGIYEQYF.

This clonotype has only one observation. V usage is TRBV5-1 and J usage is TRBJ1-4; D is uncertain. The CDR3 has 14 amino acids. From germline, CDR1 is SGHRS and CDR2 YFSETQ. Trimming took off 0 bases at V and 8 bases at J, with 11 bases between the two ends. The CDR3 loop is CASSLDVGIEKLFF. The DNA for the CDR3 is TGCGCCAGCAGCTTGGACGTTGGGATCGAAAAACTGTTTTTT.

This clonotype was detected ten times or more. CDR3 DNA: TGTGCCAGCAGCCAAGAAGGGACTAGCGGCAAAAGGCAGTTCTTC. It encodes CASSQEGTSGKRQFF. The chain couples TRBV3-1 to TRBJ2-1; 11 bases are a match to TRBD2. The CDR3 extends over 15 amino acids. V gave up 0 bases and J gave up 12 bases; unmatched junction bases: 7. The germline CDR1 and CDR2 sequences are LGHDT and YNNKEL (reference sequence).

This clonotype was observed many times. The chain recombines TRBV11-2 with TRBJ2-3, with a tentative D call TRBD1 (5 bases). This CDR3 is 17 amino acids long. The germline V and J ends were trimmed by 5 bases and 1 base, with 19 bases remaining between them. Germline CDR1 is SGHAT and CDR2 is FQNNGV. CDR3 bases: TGTGCCAGCAGCCATTACGGTAGGGGCGGTGGCACAGATACGCAGTATTTT. This translates into CASSHYGRGGGTDTQYF.

This clonotype has ten or more counts. The rearrangement joins TRBV2 to TRBJ2-3, with D uncertain. The CDR3 spans 12 residues. V was trimmed by 7 bases and J by 4 bases, leaving 9 bases between them. Germline V gene data show CDR1 as SNHLY and CDR2 as FYNNEI. CDR3 nucleotides: TGTGCCAGCACTTTACTCGCAGATACGCAGTATTTT. Amino acids: CASTLLADTQYF.

The genes are TRBV29-1 and TRBJ2-5; 8 bases line up with TRBD2. Germline CDR1 and CDR2: SQVTM and ANQGSEA. The CDR3 runs 13 residues. The CDR3, as DNA: TGCTCCTACGGGGGGGGAGAAGGAGAGACCCAGTACTTC. It translates to CSYGGGEGETQYF. Full variable domain (outside the CDR3, taken from reference TRBV29-1 and TRBJ2-5): SAVISQKPSRDICQRGTSLTIQCQVDSQVTMMFWYRQQPGQSLTLIATANQGSEATYESGFVIDKFPISRPNLTFSTLTVSNMSPEDSSIYLCSYGGGEGETQYFGPGTRLLVL.

The V and J genes are TRBV28 and TRBJ2-7; D ambiguous. V was cut by 5 bases and J by 5 bases, with 10 bases left in between. Germline V gene sequence: CDR1 MDHEN, CDR2 SYDVKM. The CDR3 contains 12 residues. The chain's CDR3 is CASSPWVHEQYF. DNA for the CDR3: TGTGCCAGCAGTCCCTGGGTCCACGAGCAGTACTTC.

This clonotype was seen at least ten times. The V gene is TRBV28, the J gene TRBJ2-5, with TRBD1 matching 9 bases. With 5 bases clipped from V and 10 bases from J, the junction kept 5 bases outside the gene matches. Germline V gene data show CDR1 as MDHEN and CDR2 as SYDVKM. The CDR3 has 12 amino acids. The CDR3 nucleotides are TGTGCCAGCAGTGTCCCGGGACAGGGCCAGTACTTC. Translation gives CASSVPGQGQYF.

Worth noting for this clonotype: The junction does not match germline at one end; this may be a read error. This chain connects TRBV28 to TRBJ1-5; TRBD1 might be the D (5 bases). CDR3 length equals 15 residues. Germline-derived CDR1 and CDR2 are MDHEN and SYDVKM. CDR3 sequence: CASSLAGISNRPQHF. The CDR3 DNA reads TGTGCCAGCAGTTTAGCAGGGATTAGCAATCGGCCCCAGCATTTT.

The chain has TRBV11-2 and TRBJ2-2, with 7 bases aligning to TRBD2. The CDR3 extends over 15 amino acids. Germline lookup yields CDR1 SGHAT and CDR2 FQNNGV. V lost 5 bases and J lost 4; bases outside the gene matches: 7. This chain's CDR3 is CASSRSGTVTGELFF. The CDR3 DNA reads as TGTGCCAGCAGCAGGAGCGGGACTGTCACCGGGGAGCTGTTTTTT. Full variable domain (missing parts from reference TRBV11-2 and TRBJ2-2): EAGVAQSPRYKIIEKRQSVAFWCNPISGHATLYWYQQILGQGPKLLIQFQNNGVVDDSQLPKDRFSAERLKGVDSTLKIQPAKLEDSAVYLCASSRSGTVTGELFFGEGSRLTVL.

The CDR3 sequence is CATSRETANYGYTF. The CDR3 region has the DNA TGTGCCACCAGCAGAGAAACAGCTAACTATGGCTACACCTTC. This chain uses TRBV15 with TRBJ1-2, with D uncertain. The V gene's germline CDR1 is LNHNV and CDR2 YYDKDF (reference sequence). Trimming cost V 0 bases and J 0 bases, with 5 bases left between them. CDR3 length: 14 amino acids.

The CDR3 sequence: CASTGQADGYTF. CDR3 sequence (DNA): TGTGCCAGCACGGGACAGGCAGATGGCTACACCTTC. This sequence joins TRBV2 and TRBJ1-2; 8 nucleotides agree with TRBD1. Trimming at V came to 7 bases and at J to 6 bases, leaving 4 bases not matched to a gene. This CDR3 is built from 12 residues. The germline V gene encodes CDR1 SNHLY and CDR2 FYNNEI.

This clonotype was counted a single time. Given the absence of the conserved phenylalanine or tryptophan at the CDR3 end, a read error is likely. The genes are TRBV7-9 and TRBJ2-5; 10 nucleotides agree with TRBD1. The trim removed 5 bases at V and 1 base at J, leaving 13 bases unmatched. CDR1 is SEHNR, CDR2 FQNEAQ, per germline (reference sequence). This CDR3 is 18 amino acids long. The CDR3 DNA is TGTGCCAGCAGCCTCCGACAGGGGGCCCAAAGGGGCCAAGAGACCCAGTACCTC. Translating it yields CASSLRQGAQRGQETQYL.

Ten or more counts support this clonotype. This rearrangement joins TRBV27 to TRBJ2-1; D is ambiguous. The CDR3 loop spans 14 amino acids. V was shortened by 5 bases and J by 4 bases, with 12 bases between the two germline ends. Per germline, CDR1 MNHEY and CDR2 SMNVEV (reference sequence). The CDR3 protein is CASSPYMGYNEQFF. As DNA, the CDR3 is TGTGCCAGCAGTCCGTATATGGGATACAATGAGCAGTTCTTC.

CDR3 protein: CASSQVLLAGVNEQFF. CDR3 DNA: TGTGCCAGCAGCCAAGTCCTACTAGCGGGAGTGAATGAGCAGTTCTTC. This chain uses TRBV3-1 with TRBJ2-1; TRBD2 aligns across 11 bases. Germline CDR1 reads LGHDT; CDR2 reads YNNKEL (reference sequence). V was clipped by 1 base and J by 7 bases; unmatched bases: 6. There are 16 residues in the CDR3.

There are many counts of this clonotype. Written as DNA, the CDR3 is TGCAGCGTTGTAAACGACAGACACACTGAAGCTTTCTTT. Its translation: CSVVNDRHTEAFF. The chain is built from TRBV29-1 and TRBJ1-1; TRBD1 might be the D (5 bases). V was pared by 4 bases and J by 3 bases, with 12 bases between. CDR3 length equals 13 residues. From germline, CDR1 is SQVTM and CDR2 ANQGSEA.

This clonotype was counted at least ten times. The chain combines TRBV5-1 with TRBJ2-3, with TRBD1 as a possible D gene (6 bases). The CDR3 totals 14 residues. The V end was cut by 4 bases, the J end by 2 bases, with 11 bases between. The germline V gene encodes CDR1 SGHRS and CDR2 YFSETQ. CDR3 nucleotide sequence: TGCGCCAGCAGCGCCGGACAGACCACAGATACGCAGTATTTT. Its protein product is CASSAGQTTDTQYF.

Points on this clonotype: A much larger clone differs by one base, so this may be a read error. The V gene is TRBV20-1, the J gene TRBJ2-7, with 13 bases matching TRBD2. J gave up 7 bases and V 0 bases, and 6 bases lay outside the gene matches. The germline V gene has CDR1 DFQATT and CDR2 SNEGSKA (reference sequence). The CDR3 length is 15 residues. CDR3 protein: CSARDPLAGGHEQYF. For the CDR3, the DNA is TGCAGTGCTAGAGATCCACTAGCGGGAGGGCATGAGCAGTACTTC.

The CDR3 coding sequence is TGTGCCAGTGGACCGAGCTCCTACAATGAGCAGTTCTTC. This gives the protein CASGPSSYNEQFF. The V call is TRBV19, the J call TRBJ2-1; D unresolved. The length of the CDR3 is 13 residues. V lost 8 bases, J lost 0 bases, and 8 bases lay in between. In germline, CDR1 is LNHDA, CDR2 SQIVND (reference sequence).